This entry concerns a single TCR beta chain. It has no known antigen specificity. No qualities accompany the bases; no much larger clone lies one base away. These data come from a study of shared clonotypes between healthy human individuals (dated by TCRdb to the early 2020s). The study in broad terms: The cohort comprised a couple of women and three men aged 18 to 49 years. For each donor, CD4 naive and CD4 memory were each run on three plates, CD8 naive on two plates, and CD8 memory on one plate. Blood TCR repertoires of about five healthy adults were deeply sequenced to estimate repertoire size and the extent of clonotype sharing between individuals. To increase sequencing depth and limit assay-specific biases, TCR repertoire library preparation and sequencing were carried out by different laboratories using diverse techniques. Per donor, leukapheresis produced somewhere between about 0.94 and 10 billion PBMCs.

CD8 naive samples were CD45RO-negative cells positively selected for CCR7, giving a CD45RA+CCR7+ population that excluded TemRA cells. The donors were healthy, HIV-negative adults who had no recently reported acute infections or vaccinations. Every donor was a Caucasian adult residing in Nashville, Tennessee, USA. Blood was collected by leukapheresis, and PBMCs were isolated by Ficoll-Histopaque density gradient centrifugation and then cryopreserved in liquid nitrogen vapor phase. Analytical flow cytometry was used to check the purity and quantity of each magnetically sorted T cell population. From each sorted fraction, genomic DNA was isolated and quantified by UV absorbance on a Nanodrop 2000c. What the research found in general, with its limitations: Sampling was limited to blood, and TCR repertoires in tissue likely differ from TCR repertoires in blood. Rarefaction of sorted-subset datasets indicated incomplete sequencing despite the large sequencing depth. Pairwise subsampling indicated that sequencing depth was expected to affect the degree of clonotype sharing among donors. The genetic and exposure-history diversity represented was limited by the small number of donors. Estimated clonotype richness was generally larger for naive than for memory subsets. Higher generation probabilities were observed for clonotypes shared by all four sorted-subset donors than for non-shared clonotypes. Sharing across a few donors was observed for approximately 5% of naive CD4, 3.5% of naive CD8, 2% to 2.5% of memory CD4, and roughly 0.4% of memory CD8 clonotypes.

TCR CDR3 regions were amplified from genomic DNA by multiplex PCR using the deep immunoSEQ assay. Extracted genomic DNA from each cell subset was spread evenly across all wells of several immunoSEQ 96-well plates, with each plate serving as a replicate. For sorted subsets, around 0.2 ug genomic DNA, equal to some 28,000 T cell genomes, was loaded into each replicate PCR. Purified libraries were quantified with a Qubit 3.0 fluorometer, sized on a Bioanalyzer 2100, and re-quantified with the KAPA Library Quantification kit. Every immunoSEQ 96-well plate was sequenced on a separate single-read 150-cycle Illumina NextSeq 550 flow cell. The original methods were these. The immunoSEQ output contained only junctional sequences without quality scores, so filtering could not match that applied to full-length reads. To assign V/J genes and CDR3, sequences were annotated against IMGT germline references using PyIR, a Python wrapper for IgBLAST v1.9. Any read was removed if the V/J assignment was weak (E-value above 1e-6), the CDR3 was missing, or the read contained stop codons, out-of-frame junctions, or ambiguous translated residues. V3J clonotypes were defined as sequences sharing the same inferred V gene, J gene, and CDR3 amino acid sequence. To compute the percentage overlap between repertoires, the number of shared unique clonotypes was divided by the size of the smaller repertoire. Richness of each repertoire was evaluated using RTK rarefaction, the Chao1 estimator, and Recon v2.1 estimates of unobserved clonotypes. Generation probabilities for all TCRbeta clonotypes obtained by the gDNA method from a handful of donors were computed using OLGA. TCRdb carries this immuneACCESS record with in-frame sequences only. Its versions omit some clonotypes, under half of them owing to an unresolved V gene in the studies checked, with the rest unexplained. V and J calls and clone size are given by that table; D and trimming were obtained from the DNA. This sample lists millions of clones; about 94% were detected once. The ten largest account for roughly 1% of the sample.

Sequenced input: naive CD8+ T cells sorted from blood. The sample's cell subset or site label, in plain terms: CD45RA+CCR7+. The TCR originated in a man aged 18 to 30 in good health.

The CDR3 reads as follows: CASSLGTASEQYF. The sequenced DNA is TGTGCCAGCAGCCTAGGGACAGCCTCCGAGCAGTACTTC. Here the chain combines TRBV7-9 and TRBJ2-7; 7 of the junction bases match TRBD1. The CDR3 holds 13 amino acids from the cysteine to the phenylalanine. The sequence is cut down to CDR3 DNA, 39 bases in frame from base 1. Clipping removes 5 bases from V and 6 bases from J, with 7 as the unmatched junction base count. The germline V gene (reference sequence) provides CDR1 SEHNR and CDR2 FQNEAQ.